This TCR beta chain was retrieved from a study of graft-versus-host responses after intestinal transplantation. General study results and limits: Within the allografts of patients who had graft-donor T cell macrochimerism, graft-versus-host to host-versus-graft clonal ratios were high.

Repertoires were generated with immunoSEQ multiplex PCR, while TCRdb's copy carries only in-frame clones and drops some. The sample yields over 85,000 clones, 85% to 95% seen once. Points on this clone: Antigen specificity is unknown.

The CDR3 contains 15 residues. Germline-derived CDR1 and CDR2 are GTSNPN and SVGIG (reference sequence). V gave up 0 bases and J gave up 8 bases, with 17 bases separating them. The clonotype originates from a human donor who received an intestinal transplant. The source was unstimulated CD8+ T cells sorted from spleen or lymph node cells, collected before intestinal transplant. The V call is TRBV30, the J call TRBJ2-1; perhaps TRBD1 as D (5 bases). The CDR3 spells CAWSVRQGYYHEQFF. The CDR3 nucleotides read TGTGCCTGGAGTGTACGCCAGGGTTATTACCATGAGCAGTTCTTC.